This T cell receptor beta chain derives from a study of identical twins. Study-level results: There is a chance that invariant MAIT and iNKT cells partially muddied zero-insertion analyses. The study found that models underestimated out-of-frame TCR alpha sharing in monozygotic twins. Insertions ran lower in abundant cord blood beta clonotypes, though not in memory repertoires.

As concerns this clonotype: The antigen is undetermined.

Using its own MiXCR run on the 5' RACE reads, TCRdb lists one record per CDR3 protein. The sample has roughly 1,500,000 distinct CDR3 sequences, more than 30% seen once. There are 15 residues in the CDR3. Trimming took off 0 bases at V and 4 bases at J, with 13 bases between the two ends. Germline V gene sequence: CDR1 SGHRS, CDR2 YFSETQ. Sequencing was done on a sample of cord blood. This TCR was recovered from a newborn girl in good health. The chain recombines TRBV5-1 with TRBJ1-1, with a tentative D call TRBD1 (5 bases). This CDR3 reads CASSLEATGGTEAFF. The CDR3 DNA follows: TGCGCCAGCAGCTTGGAGGCGACCGGGGGCACTGAAGCTTTCTTT.